This T cell receptor (beta chain) was captured in a study of T cells after yellow fever vaccination. Study in general: SMART-Seq v4 Ultra Low Input prepared libraries from low-cell fractions.

In this sample, this clonotype turned up many times. Its matching antigen is unknown. Study results and limitations: Secondary responses were weaker yet peaked faster, day 5 versus 15. A large majority of primary-vaccination clones showed up again after the booster (approximately 96% CD4, 75% to 90% CD8).

Template switching by 5'RACE produced TCR cDNA, adding a universal primer site and UMIs. TCRdb re-derived calls from the 5' RACE reads in MiXCR, one entry per CDR3 protein. The sample gives approximately 150,000 distinct CDR3 sequences, 7% to 9% of which show up once; approximately 0.78% is in the top ten. The CDR3 loop spans 16 amino acids. Germline V gene sequence: CDR1 SGHRS, CDR2 YFSETQ. The trim removed 4 bases at V and 1 base at J, leaving 8 bases unmatched. The sequence derives from a young man who received the YFV17D yellow fever vaccine. The sample here was CD4+ T cells sorted from PBMCs, taken 5 days after the yellow fever booster vaccination. V usage is TRBV5-1 and J usage is TRBJ2-3, with 8 bases matching TRBD1. CDR3 DNA sequence: TGCGCCAGCAGCCGACCCCAGGGGGCTGGCACAGATACGCAGTATTTT. Its translation is CASSRPQGAGTDTQYF.